Listed below are T cell receptor beta chains from one sample, sequenced in a study of blood T cell repertoires in COVID-19. The data were produced by immunoSEQ multiplex PCR, yet TCRdb's version contains in-frame clones alone and is incomplete. The repertoire holds over 100,000 clones, with approximately 85% as singletons. Sequenced sample: peripheral blood. The receptors here all came from a man aged 65 to 79 with acute or convalescent COVID-19. Both conserved end residues are part of each CDR3. The order of the fields is CDR3 protein, CDR3 DNA, V gene, clone size, D gene, J gene. A D gene is named only where the DNA matches it firmly. Size tells how often a clone was seen (once, few, many) or the class of an expanded clone, and some rows leave it out.

cdr3_aa: CASSPKPDSYSNQPQHF
cdr3_nt: TGTGCCAGCAGTCCTAAACCAGACAGTTATAGCAATCAGCCCCAGCATTTT
v_call: TRBV27
clone_size: NA
d_call: NA
j_call: TRBJ1-5

cdr3_aa: CASSLFAENTGELFF
cdr3_nt: TGCGCCAGCAGCTTGTTCGCAGAGAACACCGGGGAGCTGTTTTTT
v_call: TRBV5-1
clone_size: NA
d_call: NA
j_call: TRBJ2-2

cdr3_aa: CASTMNTEAFF
cdr3_nt: TGTGCCAGCACCATGAACACTGAAGCTTTCTTT
v_call: TRBV12-3/TRBV12-4
clone_size: NA
d_call: NA
j_call: TRBJ1-1

cdr3_aa: CSAGQGAGKAFF
cdr3_nt: TGCAGCGCTGGACAGGGGGCCGGAAAAGCTTTCTTT
v_call: TRBV29-1
clone_size: once
d_call: TRBD1
j_call: TRBJ1-1

cdr3_aa: CASEGGGSGANVLTF
cdr3_nt: TGTGCCAGCGAGGGAGGAGGCTCTGGGGCCAACGTCCTGACTTTC
v_call: TRBV28
clone_size: NA
d_call: NA
j_call: TRBJ2-6

cdr3_aa: CAWSRKGRADTQYF
cdr3_nt: TGTGCCTGGAGTAGAAAAGGGAGGGCAGATACGCAGTATTTT
v_call: TRBV30
clone_size: NA
d_call: TRBD2
j_call: TRBJ2-3

cdr3_aa: CASSLSGFLGETQYF
cdr3_nt: TGTGCCAGCAGTTTATCAGGGTTTTTAGGAGAGACCCAGTACTTC
v_call: TRBV28
clone_size: NA
d_call: NA
j_call: TRBJ2-5

cdr3_aa: CASGRQTDTQYF
cdr3_nt: TGTGCCAGCGGAAGACAGACAGATACGCAGTATTTT
v_call: TRBV6-5
clone_size: few
d_call: NA
j_call: TRBJ2-3

cdr3_aa: CASSSLTGPNTEAFF
cdr3_nt: TGTGCCAGCAGCTCTTTGACAGGGCCGAACACTGAAGCTTTCTTT
v_call: TRBV5-4
clone_size: few
d_call: TRBD1
j_call: TRBJ1-1

cdr3_aa: CASSLVAGRNTEAFF
cdr3_nt: TGCGCCAGCAGCTTGGTAGCAGGGCGGAACACTGAAGCTTTCTTT
v_call: TRBV5-1
clone_size: NA
d_call: NA
j_call: TRBJ1-1

cdr3_aa: CASSFKVQGASSPLHF
cdr3_nt: TGTGCCAGCAGTTTCAAGGTACAGGGGGCGAGTTCACCCCTCCACTTT
v_call: TRBV27
clone_size: NA
d_call: TRBD1
j_call: TRBJ1-6

cdr3_aa: CASSRAGGSGNTIYF
cdr3_nt: TGTGCCAGCAGCAGGGCAGGGGGCTCGGGAAACACCATATATTTT
v_call: TRBV6-5
clone_size: NA
d_call: TRBD1
j_call: TRBJ1-3

cdr3_aa: CASSVASEDYEQYF
cdr3_nt: TGTGCCAGCAGCGTAGCTTCAGAGGACTACGAGCAGTACTTC
v_call: TRBV9
clone_size: NA
d_call: NA
j_call: TRBJ2-7

cdr3_aa: CASSIQGRRGEKLFF
cdr3_nt: TGTGCCAGCAGCATACAGGGTCGAAGGGGTGAAAAACTGTTTTTT
v_call: TRBV7-9
clone_size: many
d_call: NA
j_call: TRBJ1-4

cdr3_aa: CASSSPSGVNTGELFF
cdr3_nt: TGTGCCAGTAGTTCTCCCAGCGGGGTGAACACCGGGGAGCTGTTTTTT
v_call: TRBV19
clone_size: NA
d_call: TRBD2
j_call: TRBJ2-2

cdr3_aa: CASSLLQANSPLHF
cdr3_nt: TGTGCCAGCAGTTTATTACAGGCAAATTCACCCCTCCACTTT
v_call: TRBV28
clone_size: NA
d_call: NA
j_call: TRBJ1-6

cdr3_aa: CASSKPRGGLNTGELFF
cdr3_nt: TGTGCCAGCAGCAAACCAAGAGGGGGCCTTAACACCGGGGAGCTGTTTTTT
v_call: TRBV21-1
clone_size: NA
d_call: NA
j_call: TRBJ2-2

cdr3_aa: CASSIGTANGYTF
cdr3_nt: TGTGCCAGCAGCATCGGGACAGCTAATGGCTACACCTTC
v_call: TRBV9
clone_size: NA
d_call: TRBD1
j_call: TRBJ1-2

cdr3_aa: CATSSEGALNGYTF
cdr3_nt: TGTGCCACCAGCTCTGAGGGGGCGCTTAATGGCTACACCTTC
v_call: TRBV24-1
clone_size: NA
d_call: TRBD1
j_call: TRBJ1-2

cdr3_aa: CATDRGVSGEQYF
cdr3_nt: TGTGCCACAGACAGGGGAGTGTCGGGCGAGCAGTACTTC
v_call: TRBV19
clone_size: NA
d_call: TRBD1
j_call: TRBJ2-7

cdr3_aa: CASSVGLAVNQETQYF
cdr3_nt: TGTGCCAGCAGCGTAGGCTTAGCGGTAAATCAAGAGACCCAGTACTTC
v_call: TRBV9
clone_size: NA
d_call: NA
j_call: TRBJ2-5

cdr3_aa: CASKLPSGPLHF
cdr3_nt: TGTGCCAGCAAGCTACCGTCCGGGCCCCTCCACTTT
v_call: TRBV6-5
clone_size: NA
d_call: NA
j_call: TRBJ1-6

cdr3_aa: CSVSPGTGGNTIYF
cdr3_nt: TGCAGCGTTTCTCCCGGGACAGGAGGAAACACCATATATTTT
v_call: TRBV29-1
clone_size: NA
d_call: TRBD1
j_call: TRBJ1-3

cdr3_aa: CASSLGTSGSQRETQYF
cdr3_nt: TGTGCCAGCAGCTTGGGGACTAGCGGGAGTCAACGGGAGACCCAGTACTTC
v_call: TRBV7-2
clone_size: NA
d_call: TRBD2
j_call: TRBJ2-5

cdr3_aa: CASMSAGNTGELFF
cdr3_nt: TGTGCCAGCATGTCGGCAGGGAACACCGGGGAGCTGTTTTTT
v_call: TRBV2
clone_size: NA
d_call: NA
j_call: TRBJ2-2

cdr3_aa: CASSPGDRPAGHEQYF
cdr3_nt: TGCGCCAGCAGCCCGGGGGACAGACCCGCGGGCCACGAGCAGTACTTC
v_call: TRBV5-1
clone_size: NA
d_call: NA
j_call: TRBJ2-7

cdr3_aa: CAWSPGGPEQFF
cdr3_nt: TGTGCCTGGAGTCCAGGGGGCCCTGAGCAGTTCTTC
v_call: TRBV30
clone_size: NA
d_call: TRBD1
j_call: TRBJ2-1

cdr3_aa: CASRPTGGTEAFF
cdr3_nt: TGTGCCAGCAGACCCACAGGGGGCACTGAAGCTTTCTTT
v_call: TRBV2
clone_size: NA
d_call: TRBD1
j_call: TRBJ1-1

cdr3_aa: CASSLVGGEQFF
cdr3_nt: TGCGCCAGCAGCTTGGTCGGCGGGGAGCAGTTCTTC
v_call: TRBV5-1
clone_size: NA
d_call: NA
j_call: TRBJ2-1

cdr3_aa: CASGQTVNYGYTF
cdr3_nt: TGTGCCAGCGGCCAGACAGTTAACTATGGCTACACCTTC
v_call: TRBV28
clone_size: NA
d_call: NA
j_call: TRBJ1-2

cdr3_aa: CATSDPSTDTQYF
cdr3_nt: TGTGCCACCAGTGATCCTAGCACAGATACGCAGTATTTT
v_call: TRBV24-1
clone_size: NA
d_call: NA
j_call: TRBJ2-3

cdr3_aa: CASSQWGTGWTEAFF
cdr3_nt: TGTGCCAGCAGCCAATGGGGGACAGGGTGGACTGAAGCTTTCTTT
v_call: TRBV14
clone_size: NA
d_call: TRBD1
j_call: TRBJ1-1

cdr3_aa: CASSVAAGTNTEAFF
cdr3_nt: TGTGCCAGCAGCGTAGCTGCAGGGACTAACACTGAAGCTTTCTTT
v_call: TRBV9
clone_size: once
d_call: NA
j_call: TRBJ1-1

cdr3_aa: CATSVKGQGGGGTQYF
cdr3_nt: TGTGCCACCAGTGTGAAGGGACAGGGGGGTGGTGGGACGCAGTATTTT
v_call: TRBV24-1
clone_size: NA
d_call: TRBD1
j_call: TRBJ2-3

cdr3_aa: CASNRFGQSEKLFF
cdr3_nt: TGTGCCAGCAACCGGTTCGGACAGAGTGAAAAACTGTTTTTT
v_call: TRBV6-5
clone_size: NA
d_call: NA
j_call: TRBJ1-4

cdr3_aa: CASSVGLGLAGKVYEQYF
cdr3_nt: TGCGCCAGCAGCGTGGGCTTAGGACTAGCGGGCAAAGTCTACGAGCAGTACTTC
v_call: TRBV5-1
clone_size: NA
d_call: TRBD2
j_call: TRBJ2-7

cdr3_aa: CASSFSGGAADTQYF
cdr3_nt: TGCGCCAGCAGTTTTAGCGGGGGGGCTGCAGATACGCAGTATTTT
v_call: TRBV4-1
clone_size: NA
d_call: TRBD2
j_call: TRBJ2-3

cdr3_aa: CASSLASGQGGYGYTF
cdr3_nt: NA
v_call: TRBV7-9
clone_size: once
d_call: NA
j_call: TRBJ1-2

cdr3_aa: CASSYQGSNSPLHF
cdr3_nt: TGTGCCAGCAGTTACCAGGGGTCTAATTCACCCCTCCACTTT
v_call: TRBV6-5
clone_size: NA
d_call: NA
j_call: TRBJ1-6

cdr3_aa: CASSFNRTSGGANGEQFF
cdr3_nt: TGTGCCAGCAGCTTTAATCGGACTAGCGGGGGGGCCAATGGTGAGCAGTTCTTC
v_call: TRBV12-1
clone_size: NA
d_call: NA
j_call: TRBJ2-1

cdr3_aa: CASSAVAGVTGELFF
cdr3_nt: TGTGCCAGCAGTGCGGTTGCGGGGGTCACCGGGGAGCTGTTTTTT
v_call: TRBV2
clone_size: few
d_call: TRBD2
j_call: TRBJ2-2

cdr3_aa: CAWGTKDTQYF
cdr3_nt: TGTGCCTGGGGTACTAAAGATACGCAGTATTTT
v_call: TRBV30
clone_size: NA
d_call: NA
j_call: TRBJ2-3

cdr3_aa: CASSPARGGPGTEAFF
cdr3_nt: TGTGCCAGCTCACCGGCAAGGGGGGGGCCGGGCACTGAAGCTTTCTTT
v_call: TRBV18
clone_size: NA
d_call: NA
j_call: TRBJ1-1

cdr3_aa: CASSLNQASTDTQYF
cdr3_nt: TGTGCCAGCAGCTTGAATCAGGCTAGCACAGATACGCAGTATTTT
v_call: TRBV7-9
clone_size: NA
d_call: NA
j_call: TRBJ2-3

cdr3_aa: CSLAEDRLGSYGYTF
cdr3_nt: TGCAGCCTTGCTGAGGACCGCCTGGGGAGCTATGGCTACACCTTC
v_call: TRBV29-1
clone_size: once
d_call: NA
j_call: TRBJ1-2

cdr3_aa: CASREASGSGGELFF
cdr3_nt: TGCGCCAGCAGAGAGGCGAGCGGGAGTGGCGGGGAGCTGTTTTTT
v_call: TRBV5-1
clone_size: few
d_call: TRBD2
j_call: TRBJ2-2

cdr3_aa: CASSSGGTGHNQPQHF
cdr3_nt: TGTGCCAGCAGCTCGGGTGGGACAGGCCACAATCAGCCCCAGCATTTT
v_call: TRBV7-2
clone_size: NA
d_call: TRBD1
j_call: TRBJ1-5

cdr3_aa: CATSAWGTQPNTGELFF
cdr3_nt: TGTGCCACCAGTGCCTGGGGGACACAGCCGAACACCGGGGAGCTGTTTTTT
v_call: TRBV24-1
clone_size: NA
d_call: NA
j_call: TRBJ2-2

cdr3_aa: CASSLVIFSGGNEQFF
cdr3_nt: TGTGCCAGCAGCTTGGTTATATTTAGCGGGGGTAATGAGCAGTTCTTC
v_call: TRBV5-4
clone_size: NA
d_call: TRBD2
j_call: TRBJ2-1

cdr3_aa: CASSADSYGYTF
cdr3_nt: TGTGCCAGCAGCGCGGACAGCTATGGCTACACCTTC
v_call: TRBV9
clone_size: few
d_call: NA
j_call: TRBJ1-2

cdr3_aa: CAWSAARGNKNYGYTF
cdr3_nt: TGTGCCTGGAGTGCGGCCCGGGGGAACAAAAACTATGGCTACACCTTC
v_call: TRBV30
clone_size: NA
d_call: NA
j_call: TRBJ1-2

cdr3_aa: CASSPWDRDTEAFF
cdr3_nt: TGTGCCAGCAGCCCCTGGGACAGAGACACTGAAGCTTTCTTT
v_call: TRBV3-1/TRBV3-2
clone_size: NA
d_call: TRBD1
j_call: TRBJ1-1

cdr3_aa: CASSPPGARAGNTIYF
cdr3_nt: TGTGCCAGCTCACCGCCAGGTGCCAGGGCTGGAAACACCATATATTTT
v_call: TRBV18
clone_size: few
d_call: NA
j_call: TRBJ1-3

cdr3_aa: CASSAQRETQYF
cdr3_nt: TGTGCCAGTAGTGCCCAACGGGAGACCCAGTACTTC
v_call: TRBV19
clone_size: NA
d_call: NA
j_call: TRBJ2-5

cdr3_aa: CASSQGANTGELFF
cdr3_nt: TGCGCCAGCAGCCAAGGAGCGAACACCGGGGAGCTGTTTTTT
v_call: TRBV4-1
clone_size: NA
d_call: NA
j_call: TRBJ2-2

cdr3_aa: CASSQTAQETQYF
cdr3_nt: TGTGCCAGCAGCCAAACAGCTCAAGAGACCCAGTACTTC
v_call: TRBV3-1/TRBV3-2
clone_size: NA
d_call: NA
j_call: TRBJ2-5

cdr3_aa: CASSTDRENTEAFF
cdr3_nt: TGTGCCAGCAGCACCGACAGGGAGAACACTGAAGCTTTCTTT
v_call: TRBV21-1
clone_size: NA
d_call: NA
j_call: TRBJ1-1

cdr3_aa: CASSLWVTATNTGELFF
cdr3_nt: TGTGCCAGCAGTTTATGGGTGACAGCAACGAACACCGGGGAGCTGTTTTTT
v_call: TRBV27
clone_size: NA
d_call: NA
j_call: TRBJ2-2

cdr3_aa: CASSAYSGANVLTF
cdr3_nt: TGTGCCAGCAGTGCTTACTCTGGGGCCAACGTCCTGACTTTC
v_call: TRBV6-4
clone_size: once
d_call: NA
j_call: TRBJ2-6